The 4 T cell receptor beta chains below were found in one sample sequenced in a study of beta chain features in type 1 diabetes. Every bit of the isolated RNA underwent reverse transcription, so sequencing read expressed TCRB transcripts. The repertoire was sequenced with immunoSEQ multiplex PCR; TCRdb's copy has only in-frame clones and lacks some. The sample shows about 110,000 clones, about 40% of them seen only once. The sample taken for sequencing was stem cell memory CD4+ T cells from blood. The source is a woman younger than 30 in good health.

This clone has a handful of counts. In DNA form, the CDR3 reads TGTGCCAGCAGTCTCTTCTCTAGCGGGGGGTTCTTC. Encoded protein: CASSLFSSGGFF. The V gene is TRBV6-1, the J gene TRBJ2-1; TRBD2 agrees at 10 bases. This CDR3 has 12 amino acids. V shed 5 bases, J shed 15 bases, and the junction held 7 bases outside the gene matches. Germline V gene data show CDR1 as MNHNS and CDR2 as SASEGT.

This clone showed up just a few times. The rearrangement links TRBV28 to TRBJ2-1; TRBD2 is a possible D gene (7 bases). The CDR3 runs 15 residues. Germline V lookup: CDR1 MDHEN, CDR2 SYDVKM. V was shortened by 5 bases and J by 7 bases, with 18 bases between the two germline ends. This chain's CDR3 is CASSPPRGGGNEQFF. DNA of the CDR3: TGTGCCAGCAGTCCACCAAGGGGGGGAGGGAATGAGCAGTTCTTC. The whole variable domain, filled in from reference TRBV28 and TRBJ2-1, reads DVKVTQSSRYLVKRTGEKVFLECVQDMDHENMFWYRQDPGLGLRLIYFSYDVKMKEKGDIPEGYSVSREKKERFSLILESASTNQTSMYLCASSPPRGGGNEQFFGPGTRLTVL.

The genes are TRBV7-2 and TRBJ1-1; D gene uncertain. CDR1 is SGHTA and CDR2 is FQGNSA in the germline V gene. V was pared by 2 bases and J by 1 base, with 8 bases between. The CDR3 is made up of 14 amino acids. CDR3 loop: CASSLLSPNTEAFF. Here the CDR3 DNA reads TGTGCCAGCAGCTTACTTTCCCCGAACACTGAAGCTTTCTTT.

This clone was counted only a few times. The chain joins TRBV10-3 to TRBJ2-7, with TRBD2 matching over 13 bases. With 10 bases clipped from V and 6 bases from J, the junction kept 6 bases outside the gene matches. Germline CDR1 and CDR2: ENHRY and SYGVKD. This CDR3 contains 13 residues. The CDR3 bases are TGTGCCACCGGACTAGCGGGAGCCCCCGAGCAGTACTTC. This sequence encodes CATGLAGAPEQYF.